Only a few counts were recorded for the clone carrying this T cell receptor beta chain. The record originates from a study of blood T cell repertoires in COVID-19. Authors' data handling: Amplification from reference gene primers served as the basis for estimated nucleated cell counts. TCRdb's table, derived via immunoSEQ multiplex PCR, lists solely in-frame clones and lacks some. V, J and clone size reflect that table, while D and trimming were determined from the DNA. The sample lists a few hundred thousand clones, 85% to 90% occurring once. Clinical history as reported by participants underpinned cohort assignment. Source material: PBMCs or T cells enriched from blood (not recorded which). This sequence originates from a woman aged 25 to 45 who had recovered from COVID-19.

The CDR3 sequence is CASSSSRQEQFF. CDR3 bases: TGTGCCAGCAGTTCATCTAGACAGGAGCAGTTCTTC. The chain recombines TRBV28 with TRBJ2-1; D possibly corresponds to TRBD1 (5 bases). This CDR3 has 12 residues. The germline V and J ends were trimmed by 4 bases and 10 bases, with 11 bases remaining between them. Germline lookup yields CDR1 MDHEN and CDR2 SYDVKM. Combining the CDR3 with reference TRBV28 and TRBJ2-1 gives the whole variable domain DVKVTQSSRYLVKRTGEKVFLECVQDMDHENMFWYRQDPGLGLRLIYFSYDVKMKEKGDIPEGYSVSREKKERFSLILESASTNQTSMYLCASSSSRQEQFFGPGTRLTVL.